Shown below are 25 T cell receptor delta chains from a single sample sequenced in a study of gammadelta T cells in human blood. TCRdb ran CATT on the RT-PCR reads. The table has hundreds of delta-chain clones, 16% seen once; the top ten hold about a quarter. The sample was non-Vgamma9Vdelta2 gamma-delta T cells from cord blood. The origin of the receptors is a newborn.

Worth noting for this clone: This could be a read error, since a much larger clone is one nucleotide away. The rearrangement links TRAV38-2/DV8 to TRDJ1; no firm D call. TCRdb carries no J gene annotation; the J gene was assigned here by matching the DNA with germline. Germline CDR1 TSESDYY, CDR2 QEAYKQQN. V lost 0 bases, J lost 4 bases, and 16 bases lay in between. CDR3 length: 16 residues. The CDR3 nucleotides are TGTGCTTATAGGAGCGGACCCCCGAGGGGCGACGATAAACTCATCTTT. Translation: CAYRSGPPRGDDKLIF.

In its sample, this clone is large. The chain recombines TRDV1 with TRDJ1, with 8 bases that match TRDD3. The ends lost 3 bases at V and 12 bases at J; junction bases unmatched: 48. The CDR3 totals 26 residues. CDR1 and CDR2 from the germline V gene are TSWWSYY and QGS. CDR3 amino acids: CALGEDVVRRHNITTVQLGGSLPVIF. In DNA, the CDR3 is TGTGCTCTTGGGGAGGATGTTGTTCGGAGACACAACATAACTACGGTCCAACTGGGGGGGTCCCTTCCGGTCATCTTT.

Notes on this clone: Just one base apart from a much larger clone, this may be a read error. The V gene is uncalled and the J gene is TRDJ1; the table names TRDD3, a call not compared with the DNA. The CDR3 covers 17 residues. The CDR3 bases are TGTGCCTGTGACACGGGGCTGGGGGATACGGGGACCGATAAACTCATCTTT. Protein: CACDTGLGDTGTDKLIF.

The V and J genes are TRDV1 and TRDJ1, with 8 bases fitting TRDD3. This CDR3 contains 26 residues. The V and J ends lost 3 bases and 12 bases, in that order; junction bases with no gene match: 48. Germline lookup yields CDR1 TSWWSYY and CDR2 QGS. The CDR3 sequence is CALGEDVVRRHNINTVQLGGSLPVIF. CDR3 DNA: TGTGCTCTTGGGGAGGATGTTGTTCGGAGACACAACATAAATACGGTCCAACTGGGGGGGTCCCTTCCGGTCATCTTT.

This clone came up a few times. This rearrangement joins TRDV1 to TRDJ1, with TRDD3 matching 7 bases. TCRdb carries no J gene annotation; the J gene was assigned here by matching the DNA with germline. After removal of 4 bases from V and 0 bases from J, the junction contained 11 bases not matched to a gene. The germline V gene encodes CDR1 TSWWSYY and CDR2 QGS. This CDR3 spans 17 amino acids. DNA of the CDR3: TGTGCTCTTGGGGCCTTACTGGGGATCCCTGACACCGATAAACTCATCTTT. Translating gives CALGALLGIPDTDKLIF.

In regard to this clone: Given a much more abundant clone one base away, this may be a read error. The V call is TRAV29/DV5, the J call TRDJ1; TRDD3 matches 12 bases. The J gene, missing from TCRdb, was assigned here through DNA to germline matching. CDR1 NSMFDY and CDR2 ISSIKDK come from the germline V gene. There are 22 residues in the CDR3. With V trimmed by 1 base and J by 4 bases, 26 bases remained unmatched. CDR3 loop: CAASNTGVILGDTPMYNDKLIF. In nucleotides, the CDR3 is TGTGCAGCAAGCAACACGGGGGTCATACTGGGGGATACCCCGATGTACAACGATAAACTCATCTTT.

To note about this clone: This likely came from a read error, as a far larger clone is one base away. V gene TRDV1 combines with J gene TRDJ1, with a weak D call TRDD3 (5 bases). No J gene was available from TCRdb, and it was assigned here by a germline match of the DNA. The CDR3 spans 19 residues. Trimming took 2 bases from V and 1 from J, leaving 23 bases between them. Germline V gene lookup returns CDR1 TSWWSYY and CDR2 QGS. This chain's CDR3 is CALGELLLWGPWGTDKLIF. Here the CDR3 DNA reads TGTGCTCTTGGGGAATTGCTGCTTTGGGGTCCTTGGGGCACCGATAAACTCATCTTT.

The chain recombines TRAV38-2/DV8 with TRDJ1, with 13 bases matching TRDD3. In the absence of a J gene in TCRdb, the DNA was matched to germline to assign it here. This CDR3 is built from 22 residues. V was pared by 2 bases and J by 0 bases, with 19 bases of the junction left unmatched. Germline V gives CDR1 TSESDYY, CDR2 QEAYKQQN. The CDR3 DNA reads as TGTGCTTATAGGAGTTCCCCTTTTACTGGGGGATACGCCCCCCCGTACACCGATAAACTCATCTTT. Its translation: CAYRSSPFTGGYAPPYTDKLIF.

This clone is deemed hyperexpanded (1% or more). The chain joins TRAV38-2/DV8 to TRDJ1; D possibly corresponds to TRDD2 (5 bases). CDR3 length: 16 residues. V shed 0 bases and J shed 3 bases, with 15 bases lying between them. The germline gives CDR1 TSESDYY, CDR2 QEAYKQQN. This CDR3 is CAYRSAFLRTPDKLIF. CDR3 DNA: TGTGCTTATAGGAGCGCGTTCCTCCGTACGCCCGATAAACTCATCTTT.

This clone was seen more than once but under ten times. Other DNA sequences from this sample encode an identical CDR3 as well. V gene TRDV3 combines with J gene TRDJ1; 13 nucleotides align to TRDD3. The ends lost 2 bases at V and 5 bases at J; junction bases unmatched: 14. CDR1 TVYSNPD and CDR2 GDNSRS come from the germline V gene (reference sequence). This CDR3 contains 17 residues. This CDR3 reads CAFVRVLGDTCTDKLIF. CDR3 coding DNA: TGTGCCTTTGTAAGGGTACTGGGGGATACGTGCACAGATAAACTCATCTTT.

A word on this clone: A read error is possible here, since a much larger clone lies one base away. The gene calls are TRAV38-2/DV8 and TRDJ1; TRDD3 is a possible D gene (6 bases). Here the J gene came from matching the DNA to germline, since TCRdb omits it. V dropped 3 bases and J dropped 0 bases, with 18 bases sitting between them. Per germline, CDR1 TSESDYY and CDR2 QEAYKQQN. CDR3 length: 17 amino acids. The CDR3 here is CAYRTGWGRAYTDKLIF. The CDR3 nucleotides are TGTGCTTATAGGACCGGTTGGGGGCGGGCATACACCGATAAACTCATCTTT.

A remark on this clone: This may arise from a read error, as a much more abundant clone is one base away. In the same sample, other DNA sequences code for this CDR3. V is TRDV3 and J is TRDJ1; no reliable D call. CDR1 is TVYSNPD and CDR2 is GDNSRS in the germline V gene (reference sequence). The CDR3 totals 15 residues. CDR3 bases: TGTGCATTTAAGTTTGCCGGGACGTACACCGATAAACTCATCTTT. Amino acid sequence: CAFKFAGTYTDKLIF.

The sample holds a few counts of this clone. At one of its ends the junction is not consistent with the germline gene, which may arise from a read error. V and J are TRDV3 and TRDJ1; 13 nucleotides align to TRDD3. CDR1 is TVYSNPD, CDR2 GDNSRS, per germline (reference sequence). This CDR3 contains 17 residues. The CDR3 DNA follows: TGTTCCTTTGTAAGGGTACTGGGGGATACGTGCACCGATAAACTCATCTTT. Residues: CSFVRVLGDTCTDKLIF.

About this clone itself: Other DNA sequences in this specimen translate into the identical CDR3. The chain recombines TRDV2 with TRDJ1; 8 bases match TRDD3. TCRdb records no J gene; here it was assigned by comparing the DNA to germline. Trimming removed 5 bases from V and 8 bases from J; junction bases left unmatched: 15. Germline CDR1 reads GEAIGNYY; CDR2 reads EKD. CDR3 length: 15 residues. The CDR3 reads CACAGLGDSQPKLIF. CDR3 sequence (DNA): TGTGCCTGTGCAGGCCTGGGGGACTCCCAACCGAAACTCATCTTT.

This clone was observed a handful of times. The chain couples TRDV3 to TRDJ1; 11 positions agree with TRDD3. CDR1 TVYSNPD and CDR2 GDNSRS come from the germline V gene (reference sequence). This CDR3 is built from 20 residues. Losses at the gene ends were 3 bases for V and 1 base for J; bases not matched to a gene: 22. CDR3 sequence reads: CAFTLFQNWGIKESTDKLIF. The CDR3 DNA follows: TGTGCCTTCACCTTATTCCAAAACTGGGGGATAAAGGAGAGCACCGATAAACTCATCTTT.

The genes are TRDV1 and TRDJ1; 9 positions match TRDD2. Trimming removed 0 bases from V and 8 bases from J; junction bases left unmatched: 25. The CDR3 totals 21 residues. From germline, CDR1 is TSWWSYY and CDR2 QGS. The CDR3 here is CALGELRTTFLLLRDVPKLIF. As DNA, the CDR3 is TGTGCTCTTGGGGAACTAAGGACGACCTTCCTACTATTGAGGGATGTACCGAAACTCATCTTT.

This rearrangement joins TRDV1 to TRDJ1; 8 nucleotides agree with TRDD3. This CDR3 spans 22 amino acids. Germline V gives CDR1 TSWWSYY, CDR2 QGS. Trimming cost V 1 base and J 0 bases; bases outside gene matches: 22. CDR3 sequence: CALGEPGLRTLLGGDYTDKLIF. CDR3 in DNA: TGTGCTCTTGGGGAACCTGGCCTTCGTACATTACTGGGGGGTGACTACACCGATAAACTCATCTTT.

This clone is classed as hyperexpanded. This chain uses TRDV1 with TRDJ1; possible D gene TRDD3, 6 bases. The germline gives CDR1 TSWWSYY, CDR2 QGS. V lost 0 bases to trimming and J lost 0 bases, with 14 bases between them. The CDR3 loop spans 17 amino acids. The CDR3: CALGELGYWEYTDKLIF. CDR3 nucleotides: TGTGCTCTTGGGGAACTTGGGTACTGGGAATACACCGATAAACTCATCTTT.

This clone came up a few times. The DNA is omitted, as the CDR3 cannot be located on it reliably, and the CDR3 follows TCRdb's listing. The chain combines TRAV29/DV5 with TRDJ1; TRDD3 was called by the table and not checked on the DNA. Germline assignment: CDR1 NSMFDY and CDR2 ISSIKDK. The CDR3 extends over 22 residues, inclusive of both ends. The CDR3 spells CSVLLCSKRSGTGDTATDKLIF.

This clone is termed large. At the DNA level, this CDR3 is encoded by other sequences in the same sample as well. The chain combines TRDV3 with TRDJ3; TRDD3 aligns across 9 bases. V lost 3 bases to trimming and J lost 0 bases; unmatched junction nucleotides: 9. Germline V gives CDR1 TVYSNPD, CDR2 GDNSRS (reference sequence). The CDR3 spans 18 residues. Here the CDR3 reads CAFADWGTHSWDTRQMFF. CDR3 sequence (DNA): TGTGCCTTCGCCGACTGGGGGACCCACTCCTGGGACACCCGACAGATGTTTTTC.

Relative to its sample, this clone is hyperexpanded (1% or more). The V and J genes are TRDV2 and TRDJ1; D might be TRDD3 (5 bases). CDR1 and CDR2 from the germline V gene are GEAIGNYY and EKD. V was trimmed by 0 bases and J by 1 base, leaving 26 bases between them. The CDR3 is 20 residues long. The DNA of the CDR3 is TGTGCCTGTGACACCGCTCGGATGGCGGGGACCGTCTCTCTCACCGATAAACTCATCTTT. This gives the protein CACDTARMAGTVSLTDKLIF.

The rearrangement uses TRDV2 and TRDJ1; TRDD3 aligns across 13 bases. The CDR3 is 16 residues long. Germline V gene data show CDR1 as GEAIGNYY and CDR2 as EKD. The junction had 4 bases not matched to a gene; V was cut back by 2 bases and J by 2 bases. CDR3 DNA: TGTGCCTGTGACAGTACTGGGGGATACGGGACCGATAAACTCATCTTT. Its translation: CACDSTGGYGTDKLIF.

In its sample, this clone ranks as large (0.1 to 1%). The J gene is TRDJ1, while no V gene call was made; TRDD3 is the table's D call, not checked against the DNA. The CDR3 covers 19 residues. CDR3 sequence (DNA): TGTGCAGCAAGCGCGGGATTCCTACAAGGGGGATACAAGGTTGATAAACTCATCTTT. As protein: CAASAGFLQGGYKVDKLIF.

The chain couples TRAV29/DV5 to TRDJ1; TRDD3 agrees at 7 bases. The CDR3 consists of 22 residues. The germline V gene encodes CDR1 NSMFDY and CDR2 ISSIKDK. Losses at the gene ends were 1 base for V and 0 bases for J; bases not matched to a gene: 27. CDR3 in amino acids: CAASNTGVIQGDAPMYTDKLIF. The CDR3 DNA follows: TGTGCAGCAAGCAACACGGGGGTCATACAGGGGGATGCCCCGATGTACACCGATAAACTCATCTTT.

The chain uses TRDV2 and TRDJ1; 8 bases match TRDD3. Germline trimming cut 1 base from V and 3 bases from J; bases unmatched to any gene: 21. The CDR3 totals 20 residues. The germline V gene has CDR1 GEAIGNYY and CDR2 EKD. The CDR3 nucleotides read TGTGCCTGTGACACGCGTGACTTCGGGAGGCCGGGGGATAACGCCGATAAACTCATCTTT. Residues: CACDTRDFGRPGDNADKLIF.